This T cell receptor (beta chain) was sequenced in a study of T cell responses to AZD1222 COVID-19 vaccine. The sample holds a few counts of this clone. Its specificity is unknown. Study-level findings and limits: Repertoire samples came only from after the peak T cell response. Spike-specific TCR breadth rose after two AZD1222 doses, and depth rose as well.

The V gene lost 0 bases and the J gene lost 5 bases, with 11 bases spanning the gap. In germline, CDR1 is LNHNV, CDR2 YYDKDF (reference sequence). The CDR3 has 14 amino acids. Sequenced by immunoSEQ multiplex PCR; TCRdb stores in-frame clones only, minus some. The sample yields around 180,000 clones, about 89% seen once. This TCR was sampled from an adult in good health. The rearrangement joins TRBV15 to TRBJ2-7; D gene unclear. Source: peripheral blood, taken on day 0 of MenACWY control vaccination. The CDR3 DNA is TGTGCCACCAGCAGAGATCTGATTGATAACGAGCAGTACTTC. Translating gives CATSRDLIDNEQYF.